These T cell receptor beta chains were read from a single sample in a study of cytomegalovirus exposure and HLA in healthy donors. Assay: immunoSEQ multiplex PCR; the TCRdb copy retains only in-frame clones and omits some. This sample lists approximately 50,000 clones; its ten largest clones have 2% to 2.5%. The sample consisted of PBMCs. Every receptor here comes from a female donor in good health and CMV-seronegative. The CDR3 runs from the conserved cysteine through the conserved F or W. A D gene is named only where the DNA matches it firmly.

j_gene: TRBJ2-5; v_gene: TRBV2; d_gene: .; CDR3nt: TGTGCCAGCAGTGGGACAGGAGGGGAGACCCAGTACTTC; CDR3aa: CASSGTGGETQYF
j_gene: TRBJ1-2; v_gene: TRBV6-5; d_gene: TRBD1; CDR3nt: TGTGCCAGCAAAGACAGGGCCAACGGCTACACCTTC; CDR3aa: CASKDRANGYTF
j_gene: TRBJ1-5; v_gene: TRBV30; d_gene: .; CDR3nt: TGTGCCTGGAGTATGGGAGAGCATCAGCCCCAGCATTTT; CDR3aa: CAWSMGEHQPQHF
j_gene: TRBJ2-7; v_gene: TRBV29-1; d_gene: .; CDR3nt: TGCAGCGTTGAGGAGGGGTCGAGCTCCTACGAGCAGTACTTC; CDR3aa: CSVEEGSSSYEQYF
j_gene: TRBJ1-5; v_gene: TRBV6-5; d_gene: TRBD1; CDR3nt: TGTGCCAGCGGGACAGGGGGTAATCAGCCCCAGCATTTT; CDR3aa: CASGTGGNQPQHF
j_gene: TRBJ2-5; v_gene: TRBV4-1; d_gene: .; CDR3nt: TGCGCCAGCAGCCAGGATCCTCCAGGCGCGGGGCAAGAGACCCAGTACTTC; CDR3aa: CASSQDPPGAGQETQYF
j_gene: TRBJ2-1; v_gene: TRBV5-1; d_gene: TRBD2; CDR3nt: TGCGCCAGCAGCCAGATCCTAGCGGGAGGTGAGAATGAGCAGTTCTTC; CDR3aa: CASSQILAGGENEQFF
j_gene: TRBJ2-2; v_gene: TRBV18; d_gene: TRBD1; CDR3nt: TGTGCCAGCTCAGGATTACAGGGGGCGACCGGGGAGCTGTTTTTT; CDR3aa: CASSGLQGATGELFF
j_gene: TRBJ1-6; v_gene: TRBV5-6; d_gene: .; CDR3nt: TGTGCCAGCAGCTTGGTGGGGAGCTCCTATAATTCACCCCTCCACTTT; CDR3aa: CASSLVGSSYNSPLHF
j_gene: TRBJ2-1; v_gene: TRBV4-1; d_gene: .; CDR3nt: TGCGCCAGCAGCCAAGATGAGGATAGCAGCTCCTACAATGAGCAGTTCTTC; CDR3aa: CASSQDEDSSSYNEQFF
j_gene: TRBJ2-1; v_gene: TRBV29-1; d_gene: TRBD1; CDR3nt: TGCAGCGTTAGACAGGGGGGAAACAATGAGCAGTTCTTC; CDR3aa: CSVRQGGNNEQFF
j_gene: TRBJ2-7; v_gene: TRBV11-3; d_gene: .; CDR3nt: TGTGCCAGCAGCTTGATGAGGACACGCACTTCCTACGAGCAGTACTTC; CDR3aa: CASSLMRTRTSYEQYF
j_gene: TRBJ2-7; v_gene: TRBV18; d_gene: .; CDR3nt: TGTGCCAGCTCACCAACCGGGGGCGAGCAGTACTTC; CDR3aa: CASSPTGGEQYF
j_gene: TRBJ1-1; v_gene: TRBV6-1; d_gene: TRBD1; CDR3nt: TGTGCCAGCACCCGGGACAGACTTTTTGAAGCTTTCTTT; CDR3aa: CASTRDRLFEAFF
j_gene: TRBJ2-7; v_gene: TRBV13; d_gene: TRBD2; CDR3nt: TGTGCCAGCAGCCGGAGCACTAGCGGGTTCGGTGAGCAGTACTTC; CDR3aa: CASSRSTSGFGEQYF
j_gene: TRBJ1-1; v_gene: TRBV7-9; d_gene: TRBD1; CDR3nt: TGTGCCAGCAGCCGAGGACAGGGTACCACTGAAGCTTTCTTT; CDR3aa: CASSRGQGTTEAFF
j_gene: TRBJ1-1; v_gene: TRBV30; d_gene: TRBD1; CDR3nt: TGTGCCTGGAGTGTAGGGACAGCGAACACTGAAGATTTCTTT; CDR3aa: CAWSVGTANTEDFF
j_gene: TRBJ2-1; v_gene: TRBV4-1; d_gene: TRBD2; CDR3nt: TGCGCCAGCAGCCTATCTAGCGGGGGTTTAGATGAGCAGTTCTTC; CDR3aa: CASSLSSGGLDEQFF
j_gene: TRBJ1-6; v_gene: TRBV6-1; d_gene: .; CDR3nt: TGTGCCAGCAGTGAACCACCGGTCCGTAATTCACCCCTCCACTTT; CDR3aa: CASSEPPVRNSPLHF
j_gene: TRBJ2-7; v_gene: TRBV4-1; d_gene: TRBD2; CDR3nt: TGCGCCAGCAGCCAAGACCCAGCGGGCGGGGGTTACGAGCAGTACTTC; CDR3aa: CASSQDPAGGGYEQYF
j_gene: TRBJ1-1; v_gene: TRBV6-1; d_gene: .; CDR3nt: TGTGCCAGCAGTGAAGTGGGGGCCGACACTGAAGCTTTCTTT; CDR3aa: CASSEVGADTEAFF
j_gene: TRBJ1-4; v_gene: TRBV6-4; d_gene: .; CDR3nt: TGTGCCACCCTTCCCGGACAGAAGAGTATTTTT; CDR3aa: CATLPGQKSIF
j_gene: TRBJ2-7; v_gene: TRBV6-6; d_gene: .; CDR3nt: TGTGCCAGCAGGAACAGACACCATACCTACGAGCAGTACTTC; CDR3aa: CASRNRHHTYEQYF
j_gene: TRBJ2-5; v_gene: TRBV6-5; d_gene: TRBD1; CDR3nt: TGTGCCAGCAGTTACTCGGCAGGGGGCTTTTCAGAGACCCAGTACTTC; CDR3aa: CASSYSAGGFSETQYF
j_gene: TRBJ2-2; v_gene: TRBV5-1; d_gene: .; CDR3nt: TGCGCCAGCAGCTTTAGAGGTGACGGGGAGCTGTTTTTT; CDR3aa: CASSFRGDGELFF
j_gene: TRBJ1-1; v_gene: TRBV19; d_gene: TRBD1; CDR3nt: TGTGCCAGTAGAGAACAGGGGGCGCGGGATGAAGCTTTCTTT; CDR3aa: CASREQGARDEAFF
j_gene: TRBJ2-7; v_gene: TRBV7-8; d_gene: TRBD2; CDR3nt: TGTGCCAGCAGCTTAGTGTCGACTAGCGGGACTTACGAGCAGTACTTC; CDR3aa: CASSLVSTSGTYEQYF
j_gene: TRBJ2-7; v_gene: TRBV6-5; d_gene: TRBD2; CDR3nt: TGTGCCAGCAGTTACTCTAGCGGGGGGGCCTACGAGCAGTACTTC; CDR3aa: CASSYSSGGAYEQYF
j_gene: TRBJ1-2; v_gene: TRBV5-1; d_gene: TRBD1; CDR3nt: TGCGCCAGCAGCCTGGGACAGGGGATCGGTGGCTACACCTTC; CDR3aa: CASSLGQGIGGYTF
j_gene: TRBJ1-1; v_gene: TRBV29-1; d_gene: TRBD1; CDR3nt: TGCAGCGCCGCTGAGGGGGCGTGGGACACTGAAGCTTTCTTT; CDR3aa: CSAAEGAWDTEAFF
j_gene: TRBJ2-7; v_gene: TRBV7-9; d_gene: .; CDR3nt: TGTGCCAGCAGCCTCAACAAGTTC; CDR3aa: CASSLNKF
j_gene: TRBJ2-7; v_gene: TRBV5-1; d_gene: TRBD1; CDR3nt: TGCGCCAGCAGCCGAGAACCCTCGGGACAGGGGGCTTACGAGCAGTACTTC; CDR3aa: CASSREPSGQGAYEQYF
j_gene: TRBJ2-5; v_gene: TRBV7-9; d_gene: TRBD1; CDR3nt: TGTGCCAGCAGGGCCGACCCTCCGACAGGGGAGACCCAGTACTTC; CDR3aa: CASRADPPTGETQYF
j_gene: TRBJ1-1; v_gene: TRBV6-5; d_gene: .; CDR3nt: TGTGCCAGCAGTTACGGGGGACTTCCGAACACTGAAGCTTTCTTT; CDR3aa: CASSYGGLPNTEAFF
j_gene: TRBJ1-1; v_gene: TRBV6-1; d_gene: .; CDR3nt: TGTGCCAGCATAAATCAACAGAACACTGAAGCTTTCTTT; CDR3aa: CASINQQNTEAFF
j_gene: TRBJ1-1; v_gene: TRBV30; d_gene: .; CDR3nt: TGTGCCTGGAAGGGGGACGACACTGAAGCTTTCTTT; CDR3aa: CAWKGDDTEAFF
j_gene: TRBJ2-7; v_gene: TRBV28; d_gene: TRBD1; CDR3nt: TGTGCCAGCACCCCTCCCGCTCGGACAGGGGCCTACGAGCAGTACTTC; CDR3aa: CASTPPARTGAYEQYF
j_gene: TRBJ1-1; v_gene: TRBV6-6; d_gene: TRBD1; CDR3nt: TGTGCCAGCAACTTAGTCGGGACAGGGATTTACACTGAAGCTTTCTTT; CDR3aa: CASNLVGTGIYTEAFF
j_gene: TRBJ1-4; v_gene: TRBV4-3; d_gene: .; CDR3nt: TGCGCCAGCAGCCTGGGGGGAGAAAAACTGTTTTTT; CDR3aa: CASSLGGEKLFF
j_gene: TRBJ2-3; v_gene: TRBV18; d_gene: .; CDR3nt: TGTGCCAGCTCACCCTTGGACTGGGATACGCAGTATTTT; CDR3aa: CASSPLDWDTQYF
j_gene: TRBJ2-2; v_gene: TRBV13; d_gene: .; CDR3nt: TGTGCCAGCAGCTTAGAGTCGCTGAGCGGCCCCGGGGAGCTGTTTTTT; CDR3aa: CASSLESLSGPGELFF
j_gene: TRBJ1-1; v_gene: TRBV11-2; d_gene: .; CDR3nt: TGTGCCAGCAGCTTCGGCAGGGGAACTGAAGCTTTCTTT; CDR3aa: CASSFGRGTEAFF
j_gene: TRBJ1-2; v_gene: TRBV18; d_gene: TRBD1; CDR3nt: TGTGCCAGCTCACCGGACAGGAATGGCTACACCTTC; CDR3aa: CASSPDRNGYTF
j_gene: TRBJ2-3; v_gene: TRBV4-2; d_gene: TRBD2; CDR3nt: TGTGCCAGCAGCCAAGGGGGAGCGGGGGGTATAGCAGATACGCAGTATTTT; CDR3aa: CASSQGGAGGIADTQYF
j_gene: TRBJ2-2; v_gene: TRBV5-1; d_gene: .; CDR3nt: TGCGCCGCCCGAGGAGCCGTGAACACCGGGGAGCTGTTTTTT; CDR3aa: CAARGAVNTGELFF
j_gene: TRBJ1-2; v_gene: TRBV30; d_gene: TRBD1; CDR3nt: TGTGCCTATTCCAGGGGGCCGAGAAATGGCTACACCTTC; CDR3aa: CAYSRGPRNGYTF
j_gene: TRBJ2-7; v_gene: TRBV29-1; d_gene: TRBD2; CDR3nt: TGCAGCGTTGTGGTAGCGGGGGGCCTGAGGGAGCAGTACTTC; CDR3aa: CSVVVAGGLREQYF
j_gene: TRBJ2-3; v_gene: TRBV10-3; d_gene: TRBD2; CDR3nt: TGTGCCATCAGTGGAGCTCGGGGCGGGGGGAGCACAGATACGCAGTATTTT; CDR3aa: CAISGARGGGSTDTQYF
j_gene: TRBJ1-2; v_gene: TRBV6-1; d_gene: .; CDR3nt: TGTGCCAGCAGTAGTGGACAGATCTATGGCTACACCTTC; CDR3aa: CASSSGQIYGYTF
j_gene: TRBJ1-3; v_gene: TRBV9; d_gene: TRBD1; CDR3nt: TGTGCCAGCAGCGTAGATCCAGGGGGCACGTTGGGAAACACCATATATTTT; CDR3aa: CASSVDPGGTLGNTIYF
j_gene: TRBJ1-4; v_gene: TRBV9; d_gene: .; CDR3nt: TGTGCCAGCAGCGCGCAGGGGACCGCTGAAAAACTGTTTTTT; CDR3aa: CASSAQGTAEKLFF
j_gene: TRBJ2-3; v_gene: TRBV5-1; d_gene: .; CDR3nt: TGCGCCAGCAGCTTGAGCTCGACTGGTACCACAGATACGCAGTATTTT; CDR3aa: CASSLSSTGTTDTQYF
j_gene: TRBJ2-7; v_gene: TRBV19; d_gene: .; CDR3nt: TGTGCCAGTAGCCGGACAGCAACCTACGAGCAGTACTTC; CDR3aa: CASSRTATYEQYF
j_gene: TRBJ2-7; v_gene: TRBV5-1; d_gene: TRBD2; CDR3nt: TGCGCCAGCAGCTTGGGAGGACTAGCGGGAGGGCGAGAGCAGTACTTC; CDR3aa: CASSLGGLAGGREQYF
j_gene: TRBJ2-3; v_gene: TRBV29-1; d_gene: TRBD1; CDR3nt: TGCAGCGTTGAATTGGGACAGGCAACAGATACGCAGTATTTT; CDR3aa: CSVELGQATDTQYF
j_gene: TRBJ1-1; v_gene: TRBV27; d_gene: .; CDR3nt: TGTGCCAGCAGCCGCCTCGGGGGGACGAACACTGAAGCTTTCTTT; CDR3aa: CASSRLGGTNTEAFF
j_gene: TRBJ1-2; v_gene: TRBV6-5; d_gene: TRBD1; CDR3nt: TGTGCCAGCAGTTCCCACAGGGGGCAAAGAATGAATGGCTACACCTTC; CDR3aa: CASSSHRGQRMNGYTF
j_gene: TRBJ2-1; v_gene: TRBV19; d_gene: TRBD1; CDR3nt: TGTGCCAGTAGTATCCGGACAGGGAATAGAATCGATGAGCAGTTCTTC; CDR3aa: CASSIRTGNRIDEQFF
j_gene: TRBJ1-3; v_gene: TRBV11-3; d_gene: TRBD1; CDR3nt: TGTGCCAGCAGCTCGGATAACAGGGGACTCTCTGGAAACACCATATATTTT; CDR3aa: CASSSDNRGLSGNTIYF
j_gene: TRBJ2-7; v_gene: TRBV6-6; d_gene: TRBD1; CDR3nt: TGTGCCAGCAGTTACGGGACAGGGGCGTACGAGCAGTACTTC; CDR3aa: CASSYGTGAYEQYF